Included here is one T cell receptor (beta chain) sequence, with context. The antigen is undetermined. This sample was included in a study of T cell repertoires in cytomegalovirus infection. Study observations and caveats: It was HLA-C-restricted CMV-specific TCR beta clonotypes that dominated the response ex vivo.

The germline V gene encodes CDR1 MNHEY and CDR2 SMNVEV (reference sequence). The V end was cut by 3 bases, the J end by 2 bases, with 23 bases between. This CDR3 has 18 residues. TCRdb re-derived calls from the reads in MiXCR, one entry per CDR3 protein. The table includes 100,000 or so distinct CDR3 sequences, under 25% detected once. The receptor was isolated from a human donor in good health (CMV status not recorded). Some clones in this sample may be carry-over from other donors' samples. The chain uses TRBV27 and TRBJ2-7; possibly TRBD2 for D (6 bases). Sequencing was carried out using CD8+ T cells from PBMCs. The CDR3 sequence is CASSFVPGGGARPYEQYF. In nucleotides, the CDR3 is TGTGCCAGCAGTTTTGTTCCCGGAGGAGGGGCGCGGCCCTACGAGCAGTACTTC.